The clone carrying this TCR beta chain appeared once. The data were obtained in a study of blood T cell repertoires in COVID-19. This CDR3 spans 16 amino acids. The V gene lost 5 bases and the J gene lost 2 bases, with 19 bases spanning the gap. Germline V gene lookup returns CDR1 MDHEN and CDR2 SYDVKM. Clones were sequenced by immunoSEQ multiplex PCR, and TCRdb holds only the in-frame ones, with some missing. The data show 150,000 to 200,000 clones, approximately 84% seen once. Sequencing input: peripheral blood. This sequence originates from a human donor with acute or convalescent COVID-19. The donor label of this sample is uncertain. This rearrangement joins TRBV28 to TRBJ2-7; maybe TRBD1 (6 bases). CDR3 protein: CASSTPGMGQAYEQYF. Here the CDR3 DNA reads TGTGCCAGCAGTACCCCGGGAATGGGACAAGCCTACGAGCAGTACTTC.